The T cell receptor (beta chain) under discussion was sequenced for a study of vaccination effects on CD4 cells after COVID-19. Study as a whole: Sampling occurred a median 72 days post second dose, range 14 to 241. General study findings and limits: Early timepoints after infection were absent, and convalescent patients were few in the study.

This clone appeared a few times. Antigen unknown. Method: immunoSEQ multiplex PCR; TCRdb's copy keeps in-frame clones and lacks some. This sample has about 8,900 clones, with 65% to 80% found just once. Following culture for around 10 days, CD4+ T cells were isolated. Two-dose BNT162b2 or mRNA-1273 vaccination was given to participants. Cultures had half their medium replaced with IL-2 medium on days 3 and 7. The V and J ends lost 0 bases and 3 bases respectively, with 9 bases between them. Germline V lookup: CDR1 SGHTS, CDR2 YDEGEE. The length of the CDR3 is 14 residues. The sequencing used CD4+ T cells from PBMCs cultured without peptide, collected after COVID-19 vaccination. The J gene is TRBJ1-2, the V gene TRBV5-8, with D uncertain. The TCR originated in a human donor who received a COVID-19 vaccine. CDR3 in DNA: TGTGCCAGCAGCTTGGTGGGAGAGGACTATGGCTACACCTTC. Its translation is CASSLVGEDYGYTF.